This TCR beta chain was recovered during a study of shared clonotypes between healthy human individuals. Profiled with immunoSEQ multiplex PCR; TCRdb holds only in-frame clones, not every one. In the table there are over 2 million clones, around 93% of which are singletons. This receptor was identified in a man between 18 and 29 years old in good health. Some clones in this sample may be carry-over from other donors' samples. Sequencing used naive CD4+ T cells from PBMCs. Subset described: CD45RA+ positively selected.

CDR3 DNA sequence: TGTGCCAGCAGCTCATCCTATCTACACGGAATGAACACTGAAGCTTTCTTT. Protein product: CASSSSYLHGMNTEAFF. The V gene is TRBV11-1, the J gene TRBJ1-1; D is ambiguous. V lost 4 bases, J lost 0 bases, and 18 bases lay in between. This CDR3 has 17 amino acids. The germline V gene has CDR1 SGHAT and CDR2 FQDESV (reference sequence).